The 4 T cell receptor beta chains in this list originate from one sample, sequenced in a study of blood T cells in healthy people across ages. The second PCR ran roughly 7 to 11 cycles with a sample-barcoded 5' primer and J-beta primers. TCRdb recomputed calls from the 5' RACE reads with MiXCR, one row per CDR3 protein. The profile shows 850,000 to 1,300,000 distinct CDR3 sequences, around 43% of them singletons. Sequenced material: blood. These receptors were obtained from an older woman in good health.

Comment on this clonotype: The junction departs from germline at one end; a sequencing error may be responsible. For the CDR3, the DNA is TGTGCCCGCAGCCAAACGAGCGGCAATGAGCAGTTCTTC. This encodes CARSQTSGNEQFF. The V call is TRBV14, the J call TRBJ2-1; tentatively, D is TRBD2 (5 bases). CDR1 and CDR2 from the germline V gene are SGHDN and FVKESK. The CDR3 has 13 amino acids.

The V gene is TRBV4-2, the J gene TRBJ2-6; D is tentatively TRBD1 or TRBD2 (5 bases each). Germline CDR1 and CDR2: LGHNA and YNFKEQ. This CDR3 has 18 amino acids. V lost 2 bases to trimming and J lost 2 bases, with 16 bases between them. The CDR3 spells CASSQNPGRNPGANVLTF. The CDR3 coding sequence is TGTGCCAGCAGCCAAAACCCGGGACGGAACCCTGGGGCCAACGTCCTGACTTTC.

This clonotype was observed once. The V call is TRBV15, the J call TRBJ2-3, with a weak D call TRBD2 (6 bases). CDR3 length equals 14 residues. Germline loops: CDR1 LNHNV, CDR2 YYDKDF (reference sequence). V dropped 5 bases and J dropped 0 bases, with 9 bases sitting between them. The CDR3 loop reads CATSPSASTDTQYF. CDR3 coding DNA: TGTGCCACCAGCCCTAGCGCAAGCACAGATACGCAGTATTTT.

The V and J genes are TRBV7-9 and TRBJ2-5; the match to TRBD2 covers 9 bases. This CDR3 has 17 residues. Germline CDR1 and CDR2: SEHNR and FQNEAQ (reference sequence). With 6 bases clipped from V and 9 bases from J, the junction kept 20 bases outside the gene matches. This CDR3 is CASRPPGMTSGSMAQYF. The CDR3 nucleotides read TGTGCCAGCAGACCGCCTGGGATGACTAGCGGTTCTATGGCCCAGTACTTC.